This T cell receptor (beta chain) emerged from a study of cytomegalovirus exposure and HLA in healthy donors. V lost 2 bases and J 8 bases, leaving 13 bases between the germline ends. Germline assignment: CDR1 KGHSH and CDR2 LQKENI. CDR3 length: 13 amino acids. Whole-study findings and limits: According to the study, 160 or so TCR beta chains were cytomegalovirus-associated.

Regarding this clone: What it binds is not known.

Use of 60 Vbeta and 13 Jbeta primers characterized the PCR. In the original workflow: Per a later analysis, the number of unique TCR beta chains was around 80 million, of which about 10 million were shared. Data came from immunoSEQ multiplex PCR; TCRdb stores just in-frame clones and leaves some out. The D gene and trimming were derived from the DNA, and the V and J assignments and clone size from that table. This listing includes 49,000 or so clones. Sequenced input: PBMCs. The sequence was collected from a man aged 40-49 years in good health and CMV-seropositive. The V call is TRBV18, the J call TRBJ2-7; a possible D gene is TRBD2 (5 bases). DNA for the CDR3: TGTGCCAGCTCACCAGGGGATAGGGAGAAGCAGTACTTC. Encoded protein: CASSPGDREKQYF.